This paragraph covers one T cell receptor (beta chain) sequence. The antigen is unknown. The study ran its PCR with 60 Vbeta and 13 Jbeta primers. TCRdb's copy holds only in-frame clones and misses some; the assay was immunoSEQ multiplex PCR. The repertoire includes approximately 100,000 clones, about a tenth of them detected once, and about 4.7% sits in the top ten. The data originate from a study of cytomegalovirus exposure and HLA in healthy donors. CDR3 length equals 17 residues. V trimming: 5 bases; J trimming: 3 bases; junction bases outside the gene matches: 11. CDR1 is SGHTA and CDR2 is FQGTGA in the germline V gene. General study results and limits: For most TCR beta V segments, an earlier analysis put the productive rate at about 87% or about 30% of the time. Based on reports, TCR beta sequences accurately predicted HLA-A and HLA-B alleles for most subjects. Donors belonging to an Asian-associated ancestry cluster reportedly showed fewer N-insertions in productive TCRs than the roughly 670-donor mean, according to what a later analysis found.

This clonotype was sampled from a man aged 50-59 years in good health and CMV-seropositive. The gene calls are TRBV7-3 and TRBJ2-1, with 9 bases aligning to TRBD1. The sample consisted of PBMCs. Written as DNA, the CDR3 is TGTGCCAGCAGCCCCGGGCCCGGGACAGGGAACTACAATGAGCAGTTCTTC. Translating gives CASSPGPGTGNYNEQFF. The whole variable domain, remainder taken from reference TRBV7-3 and TRBJ2-1, is GAGVSQTPSNKVTEKGKYVELRCDPISGHTALYWYRQSLGQGPEFLIYFQGTGAADDSGLPNDRFFAVRPEGSVSTLKIQRTERGDSAVYLCASSPGPGTGNYNEQFFGPGTRLTVL.